The 5 T cell receptor beta chains listed next were all sequenced from one sample in a study of molecular identifiers for immune sequencing clone quantification. Using its own MiXCR run on the PCR reads, TCRdb lists one record per CDR3 protein. The sample contains just under 650,000 distinct CDR3 sequences, 15% to 20% of which appear only once. The sequencing sample was made of naive CD8+ T cells from blood, with Jurkat cell RNA spiked in. Described subset: FACS-sorted CD8+CD4-CCR7+CD45RA+ naive T cells. These receptors all stem from a human donor in good health. Some libraries in this study had Jurkat cell RNA spiked in.

This clonotype was counted many times. J is TRBJ1-2 and V is TRBV4-3; 8 bases are shared with TRBD1. Germline V CDR1 and CDR2: LGHNA, YSLEER. V was pared by 1 base and J by 5 bases, with 6 bases of the junction left unmatched. CDR3 size: 15 residues. CDR3 sequence (DNA): TGCGCCAGCAGCCAAGGGACAGGGCCGCTGTATGGCTACACCTTC. Its translation: CASSQGTGPLYGYTF.

The genes are TRBV5-8 and TRBJ2-5; 8 nucleotides agree with TRBD1. Trimming removed 5 bases from V and 1 base from J; junction bases left unmatched: 7. CDR3 length: 15 amino acids. The germline V gene encodes CDR1 SGHTS and CDR2 YDEGEE. The CDR3 region has the DNA TGTGCCAGCAGACGACGGACAGGGACCCAAGAGACCCAGTACTTC. The encoded protein is CASRRRTGTQETQYF.

The table lists this clonotype with many counts. The gene calls are TRBV5-1 and TRBJ2-5, with D possibly being TRBD2 (7 bases). Between the trimmed V and J ends, which lost 8 bases and 1 base, there was a span of 21 bases. CDR3 length: 16 residues. Germline lookup yields CDR1 SGHRS and CDR2 YFSETQ. The DNA for the CDR3 is TGCGCCAGTCGAGAGATCCAAGGGGGGGTCCAAGAGACCCAGTACTTC. Translated, it gives CASREIQGGVQETQYF. Full variable domain (missing parts from reference TRBV5-1 and TRBJ2-5): KAGVTQTPRYLIKTRGQQVTLSCSPISGHRSVSWYQQTPGQGLQFLFEYFSETQRNKGNFPGRFSGRQFSNSRSEMNVSTLELGDSALYLCASREIQGGVQETQYFGPGTRLLVL.

This clonotype was seen many times. The CDR3 DNA is TGTGCCAGCAGCGTAGACCAGCACTACGAGCAGTACTTC. Its protein product is CASSVDQHYEQYF. This chain links TRBV9 with TRBJ2-7; D gene ambiguous. This CDR3 has 13 amino acids. In germline, CDR1 is SGDLS, CDR2 YYNGEE. V was shortened by 0 bases and J by 3 bases, with 7 bases between the two germline ends.

This clonotype has a count of ten or more. The chain recombines TRBV5-4 with TRBJ2-2, with 7 bases identical to TRBD1. This CDR3 is 15 amino acids long. The V segment lost 2 bases and the J segment 4 bases; nucleotides outside the gene matches: 5. Germline assignment: CDR1 SGHNT and CDR2 YYREEE (reference sequence). CDR3: CASSFEGAGTGELFF. The CDR3 region has the DNA TGTGCCAGCAGCTTCGAGGGGGCTGGCACCGGGGAGCTGTTTTTT.